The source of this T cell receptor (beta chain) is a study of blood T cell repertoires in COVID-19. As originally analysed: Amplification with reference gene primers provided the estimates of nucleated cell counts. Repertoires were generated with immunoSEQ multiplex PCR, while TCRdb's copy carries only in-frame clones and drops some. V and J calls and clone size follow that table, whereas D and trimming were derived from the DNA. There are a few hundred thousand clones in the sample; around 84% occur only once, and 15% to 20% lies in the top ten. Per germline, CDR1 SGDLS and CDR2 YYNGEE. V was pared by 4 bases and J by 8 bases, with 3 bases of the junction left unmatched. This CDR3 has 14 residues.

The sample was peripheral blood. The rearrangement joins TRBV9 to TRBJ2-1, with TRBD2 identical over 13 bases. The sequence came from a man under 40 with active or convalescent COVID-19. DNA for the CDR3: TGTGCCAGCAGCACCGGACTAGCGGGGGATGAGCAGTTCTTC. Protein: CASSTGLAGDEQFF.